The 9 T cell receptor beta chains below come from one sample, sequenced in a study of cytomegalovirus exposure and HLA in healthy donors. Vbeta (60) and Jbeta (13) primers were used in the PCR. Produced via immunoSEQ multiplex PCR; TCRdb's table is partial and in-frame only. The table lists some 82,000 clones. Sequencing input: PBMCs. Receptor source: a woman aged 25 to 45 in good health and CMV-seronegative.

The chain couples TRBV4-1 to TRBJ2-1; 8 nucleotides agree with TRBD2. V lost 0 bases to trimming and J lost 0 bases; unmatched junction nucleotides: 7. The CDR3 runs 18 residues. CDR1 and CDR2 (germline): MGHRA, YSYEKL. Here the CDR3 reads CASSQDLVLADSYNEQFF. Here the CDR3 DNA reads TGCGCCAGCAGCCAAGATCTTGTACTAGCGGACTCCTACAATGAGCAGTTCTTC.

The chain recombines TRBV7-9 with TRBJ2-2; D may be TRBD2 (7 bases). V gave up 8 bases and J gave up 2 bases, with 18 bases separating them. This CDR3 region has 16 residues. From germline, CDR1 is SEHNR and CDR2 FQNEAQ (reference sequence). The CDR3 DNA reads TGTGCCAGCGGCCGAGGGGGGGCTCAAAACACCGGGGAGCTGTTTTTT. Its protein is CASGRGGAQNTGELFF. Using reference TRBV7-9 and TRBJ2-2 for the parts outside the CDR3, the full variable domain is DTGVSQNPRHKITKRGQNVTFRCDPISEHNRLYWYRQTLGQGPEFLTYFQNEAQLEKSRLLSDRFSAERPKGSFSTLEIQRTEQGDSAMYLCASGRGGAQNTGELFFGEGSRLTVL.

The rearrangement links TRBV18 to TRBJ1-2; 12 nucleotides align to TRBD1. CDR3 size: 18 residues. Germline trimming cut 2 bases from V and 4 bases from J; bases unmatched to any gene: 11. The V gene's germline CDR1 is KGHSH and CDR2 LQKENI. The CDR3 region is CASSPFLSGTGGGYGYTF. The CDR3 region has the DNA TGTGCCAGCTCACCATTCCTGTCCGGGACAGGGGGCGGCTATGGCTACACCTTC.

The rearrangement joins TRBV7-2 to TRBJ1-5; the match to TRBD1 covers 9 bases. The germline V gene has CDR1 SGHTA and CDR2 FQGNSA. V lost 1 base and J lost 5; bases outside the gene matches: 9. CDR3 length: 17 amino acids. The CDR3 here is CASSLVRSGQGHQPQHF. The CDR3 bases are TGTGCCAGCAGCTTAGTCCGGTCGGGACAGGGCCATCAGCCCCAGCATTTT.

The rearrangement uses TRBV29-1 and TRBJ1-1, with D tentatively TRBD1 (6 bases). The CDR3 has 13 amino acids. Germline CDR1 and CDR2: SQVTM and ANQGSEA. V lost 4 bases and J 4 bases, leaving 13 bases between the germline ends. In DNA, the CDR3 is TGCAGCGTTGGAACAGGGAGCGGCACTGAAGCTTTCTTT. Its translation: CSVGTGSGTEAFF.

The genes are TRBV28 and TRBJ1-5; a weak D match, TRBD1 (5 bases). Per germline, CDR1 MDHEN and CDR2 SYDVKM. Trimming took off 6 bases at V and 3 bases at J, with 12 bases between the two ends. CDR3 size: 14 residues. CDR3 in DNA: TGTGCCAGCAGCATGGGGCGGATCAATCAGCCCCAGCATTTT. It codes for CASSMGRINQPQHF.

This chain joins TRBV6-1 and TRBJ2-1; D is possibly TRBD2 (5 bases). Between the trimmed V and J ends, which lost 4 bases and 6 bases, there was a span of 10 bases. Per germline, CDR1 MNHNS and CDR2 SASEGT. CDR3 length equals 13 residues. Here the CDR3 reads CASSGTGSNEQFF. The CDR3 DNA reads TGTGCCAGCAGTGGAACGGGAAGCAATGAGCAGTTCTTC.

The chain uses TRBV19 and TRBJ1-6; 7 bases align to TRBD1. The CDR3 contains 14 residues. Germline V gene sequence: CDR1 LNHDA, CDR2 SQIVND (reference sequence). J was trimmed by 7 bases and V by 7 bases; bases with no gene match: 7. CDR3 DNA: TGTGCCAGTAACCGACAGGGTATCAATTCACCCCTCCACTTT. This gives the protein CASNRQGINSPLHF.

The rearrangement uses TRBV6-5 and TRBJ2-2; 14 nucleotides match TRBD2. The CDR3 totals 15 residues. With 6 bases clipped from V and 3 bases from J, the junction kept 0 bases outside the gene matches. Looked up from germline, CDR1 is MNHEY and CDR2 is SVGAGI. This CDR3 is CASRGLAGDTGELFF. DNA for the CDR3: TGTGCCAGCAGGGGACTAGCGGGGGACACCGGGGAGCTGTTTTTT.